This T cell receptor beta chain was identified during a study of cytomegalovirus exposure and HLA in healthy donors. Study observations and caveats: Some TCR beta chains (around 160 of them) were listed as cytomegalovirus-associated.

In the PCR, 60 Vbeta and 13 Jbeta primers were used. Profiling relied on immunoSEQ multiplex PCR, and the TCRdb table lists in-frame clones only, not all of them. Among 200,000 to 250,000 clones listed, approximately 87% were seen once. The CDR3 is made up of 11 amino acids. Trimming cost V 6 bases and J 5 bases, with 6 bases left between them. The germline CDR1 and CDR2 sequences are WNHNN and SYGVQD (reference sequence). On this clone itself: Its target is not known.

The V and J genes are TRBV10-1 and TRBJ2-3; D is unclear. This TCR was sampled from a human donor in good health. The sample was PBMCs. CDR3 in amino acids: CASRQRDTQYF. The CDR3 bases are TGCGCCAGCAGACAGAGAGATACGCAGTATTTT.